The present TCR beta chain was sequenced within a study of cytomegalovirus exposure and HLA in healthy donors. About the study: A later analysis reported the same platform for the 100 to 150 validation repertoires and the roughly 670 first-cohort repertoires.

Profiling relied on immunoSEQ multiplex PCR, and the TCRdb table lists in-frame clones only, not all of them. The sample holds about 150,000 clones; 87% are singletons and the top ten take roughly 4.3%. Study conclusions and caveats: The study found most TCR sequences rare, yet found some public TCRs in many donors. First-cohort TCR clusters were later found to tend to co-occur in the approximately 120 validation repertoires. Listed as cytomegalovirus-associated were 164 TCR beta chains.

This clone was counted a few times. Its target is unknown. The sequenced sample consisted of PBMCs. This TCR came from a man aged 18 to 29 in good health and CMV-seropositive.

CDR3 sequence: CASSSGQAGHEQYF. Written as DNA, the CDR3 is TGTGCCAGCAGCTCTGGGCAAGCGGGACACGAGCAGTACTTC. The chain employs TRBV2 and TRBJ2-7, with 7 bases identical to TRBD2. V gave up 6 bases and J gave up 5 bases; unmatched junction bases: 10. The V gene's germline CDR1 is SNHLY and CDR2 FYNNEI. The CDR3 loop spans 14 amino acids.